The T cell receptor beta chain described here comes from a study of blood T cell repertoires in COVID-19. The wider study: Italy, Spain and the United States were the sources of the convalescent and acute COVID-19 samples. Sample material is recorded as cDNA or gDNA derived from T cells, B-cell-depleted T cells, or PBMCs.

This CDR3 contains 15 residues. CDR1 and CDR2 from the germline V gene are KGHDR and SFDVKD. The V segment lost 3 bases and the J segment 4 bases; nucleotides outside the gene matches: 2. Participants were aged about 18 to 90 years, lived in over 20 US areas, and enrolled virtually. In the original workflow: Amplification of reference gene primers was used by the study to estimate nucleated cell counts. The repertoire was sequenced with immunoSEQ multiplex PCR; TCRdb's copy has only in-frame clones and lacks some. V and J calls and clone size follow that table, whereas D and trimming were derived from the DNA. Counted here are hundreds of thousands of clones, under 90% occurring once; the ten biggest clones make up roughly 4%.

The sequencing input was PBMCs or T cells enriched from blood (not recorded which). This TCR derives from a man between 25 and 39 years old who had recovered from COVID-19. This chain joins TRBV24-1 and TRBJ2-3; 11 bases line up with TRBD1. The CDR3 nucleotides read TGTGCCACCAGTGATACGGGACAGGGGGCAGATACGCAGTATTTT. This sequence encodes CATSDTGQGADTQYF.